Shown below are 27 T cell receptor beta chains from a single sample sequenced in a study of cytomegalovirus exposure and HLA in healthy donors. Both 60 Vbeta primers and 13 Jbeta primers went into the PCR. TCRdb's copy holds only in-frame clones and misses some; the assay was immunoSEQ multiplex PCR. The repertoire holds about 130,000 clones, with about 74% as singletons. Sequencing used PBMCs. Receptors were obtained from a woman between 50 and 59 years old in good health and CMV-seropositive.

Points on this clone: Other DNA sequences in this sample translate to the same CDR3. This chain uses TRBV2 with TRBJ1-1; the match to TRBD1 covers 7 bases. The J segment lost 5 bases and the V segment lost 1 base, leaving 10 bases of the junction unmatched. Germline V CDR1 and CDR2: SNHLY, FYNNEI. This CDR3 has 16 amino acids. The CDR3 DNA reads as TGTGCCAGCAGTGAAGGAGTAAGGGGGCTGCGAACTGAAGCTTTCTTT. This codes for CASSEGVRGLRTEAFF.

The genes are TRBV7-6 and TRBJ2-7; perhaps TRBD2 as D (6 bases). Trimming left V 5 bases short and J 0 bases short, with 8 bases between. CDR1 and CDR2 from the germline V gene are SGHVS and FNYEAQ. This CDR3 comprises 13 residues. CDR3 residues: CASSRLDSYEQYF. CDR3 DNA sequence: TGTGCCAGCAGCCGACTAGACTCCTACGAGCAGTACTTC.

The chain has TRBV4-1 and TRBJ2-3; D ambiguous. Between the trimmed V and J ends, which lost 1 base and 4 bases, there was a span of 6 bases. The CDR3 length is 13 residues. Germline V lookup: CDR1 MGHRA, CDR2 YSYEKL. This CDR3 is CASSQGTPDTQYF. The CDR3 DNA reads as TGCGCCAGCAGCCAAGGAACACCAGATACGCAGTATTTT.

There are a few counts of this clone. The chain recombines TRBV5-6 with TRBJ2-1; the match to TRBD1 covers 9 bases. This CDR3 is built from 13 residues. From germline, CDR1 is SGHDT and CDR2 YYEEEE. V dropped 4 bases and J dropped 9; count of bases not matched to a gene: 5. CDR3 nucleotides: TGTGCCAGCAGCATCGGGACAGGGTTTGAGCAGTTCTTC. Translation: CASSIGTGFEQFF.

The chain recombines TRBV5-1 with TRBJ2-5; a weak D match, TRBD2 (5 bases). Trimming left V 0 bases short and J 1 base short, with 7 bases between. The CDR3 contains 14 residues. CDR1 and CDR2 from the germline V gene are SGHRS and YFSETQ. CDR3 sequence (DNA): TGCGCCAGCAGCTTGGGAGGGAGCCAAGAGACCCAGTACTTC. It encodes CASSLGGSQETQYF.

This clone was observed a handful of times. The J gene is TRBJ1-2, the V gene TRBV19, with D perhaps TRBD1 (5 bases). CDR1 LNHDA and CDR2 SQIVND come from the germline V gene (reference sequence). This CDR3 comprises 13 residues. V was clipped by 9 bases and J by 4 bases, with 15 bases between them. This CDR3 reads CASRGGRSYGYTF. CDR3 DNA: TGTGCCAGCCGGGGGGGACGAAGCTATGGCTACACCTTC.

The chain couples TRBV4-1 to TRBJ1-4, with a tentative D call TRBD1 (6 bases). CDR1 is MGHRA and CDR2 is YSYEKL in the germline V gene. V was pared by 4 bases and J by 7 bases, with 13 bases between. This CDR3 comprises 14 residues. Here the CDR3 reads CASSLMRGGEKLFF. The CDR3 coding sequence is TGCGCCAGCAGCCTCATGAGGGGGGGTGAAAAACTGTTTTTT.

This sequence joins TRBV6-1 and TRBJ2-7; 7 bases map to TRBD1. Germline CDR1 is MNHNS and CDR2 is SASEGT. Trimming cost V 6 bases and J 0 bases; bases outside gene matches: 8. The CDR3 has 15 residues. CDR3 region: CASRNRGLDSYEQYF. CDR3 bases: TGTGCCAGCAGGAACAGGGGTCTGGACTCCTACGAGCAGTACTTC.

This chain uses TRBV2 with TRBJ2-7; the D gene is possibly TRBD2 (6 bases). Trimming took off 6 bases at V and 6 bases at J, with 9 bases between the two ends. Germline-derived CDR1 and CDR2 are SNHLY and FYNNEI. CDR3 length: 11 amino acids. The CDR3 protein is CASRPEGEQYF. CDR3 coding DNA: TGTGCCAGCAGGCCGGAGGGCGAGCAGTACTTC.

This clone was detected only once. V gene TRBV4-1 combines with J gene TRBJ2-7; maybe TRBD2 (6 bases). Germline values: CDR1 MGHRA, CDR2 YSYEKL. V lost 3 bases to trimming and J lost 1 base, with 13 bases between them. CDR3 length: 15 residues. Here the CDR3 reads CASSHLGGSSYEQYF. The CDR3 DNA is TGCGCCAGCAGCCACCTTGGGGGGAGTTCCTACGAGCAGTACTTC.

This clone was counted a few times. The chain recombines TRBV29-1 with TRBJ1-1, with TRBD1 matching 7 bases. The CDR3 extends over 11 amino acids. The V gene end was trimmed by 4 bases and the J gene end by 10 bases; junction bases not matched to a gene: 6. CDR1 and CDR2 (germline): SQVTM, ANQGSEA. The CDR3, as DNA: TGCAGCGTTGGGAACAGGGGAACAGCTTTCTTT. It codes for CSVGNRGTAFF.

The V call is TRBV7-2, the J call TRBJ2-7; D not resolved. The CDR3 has 14 amino acids. V was shortened by 0 bases and J by 2 bases, with 8 bases between the two germline ends. The germline gives CDR1 SGHTA, CDR2 FQGNSA. The CDR3 nucleotides are TGTGCCAGCAGCTTAGCGCAGGCAGCCTACGAGCAGTACTTC. Its protein is CASSLAQAAYEQYF.

The CDR3 DNA reads as TGTGCCAGCAGCCAGACCAGGGGCCGAGGAACGAGTGGCTACACCTTC. It translates to CASSQTRGRGTSGYTF. The rearrangement links TRBV5-6 to TRBJ1-2; D might be TRBD1 (6 bases). Germline values: CDR1 SGHDT, CDR2 YYEEEE. The CDR3 length is 16 residues. Trimming took 4 bases from V and 7 from J, leaving 23 bases between them.

The rearrangement joins TRBV11-2 to TRBJ1-2; D is uncertain. Germline V gene lookup returns CDR1 SGHAT and CDR2 FQNNGV. The ends were cut back, 5 bases at V and 8 bases at J, with 18 bases in the middle. This CDR3 is built from 14 residues. The CDR3 protein is CASSNPDGLRGYTF. The DNA for the CDR3 is TGTGCCAGCAGCAACCCCGATGGGTTGAGGGGCTACACCTTC.

This clone showed up just once. The genes are TRBV27 and TRBJ2-5, with a tentative D call TRBD1 (6 bases). The DNA end lines up better with TRBJ2-7; the J call may be wrong. CDR3 length: 16 residues. The germline CDR1 and CDR2 sequences are MNHEY and SMNVEV (reference sequence). The CDR3 coding sequence is TGTGCCAGCAGGGAAGGTAAGGGACATCAGTACTACGAGCAGTACTTC. Translating gives CASREGKGHQYYEQYF.

V gene TRBV9 combines with J gene TRBJ2-3; D is unclear. Per the germline V gene, CDR1 is SGDLS and CDR2 is YYNGEE. V shed 4 bases and J shed 0 bases, with 12 bases lying between them. The CDR3 covers 15 residues. CDR3 bases: TGTGCCAGCAGCTTGGGCCGAACTAGCACAGATACGCAGTATTTT. This codes for CASSLGRTSTDTQYF.

This sequence joins TRBV19 and TRBJ1-1; D perhaps matches TRBD1 (5 bases). V was trimmed by 7 bases and J by 1 base, leaving 10 bases between them. CDR1 is LNHDA and CDR2 is SQIVND in the germline V gene (reference sequence). CDR3 length: 13 amino acids. The CDR3 bases are TGTGCCAGTACCGTCGACAGGAACACTGAAGCTTTCTTT. Its translation: CASTVDRNTEAFF.

A few counts support this clone. Mismatch with germline at one junction end may stem from a read error. The chain carries TRBV5-4 and TRBJ1-2; no definite D call. This CDR3 comprises 16 residues. CDR1 SGHNT and CDR2 YYREEE come from the germline V gene (reference sequence). DNA of the CDR3: TGTGCCAGCAGCTCCGGCGCGGCAGCCAGTAACTATGGCTACCCCTTC. It is translated as CASSSGAAASNYGYPF.

There are a few counts of this clone. A junction end diverges from the germline sequence, so it may reflect a read error. This rearrangement joins TRBV7-9 to TRBJ2-5; TRBD2 matches at 13 bases. The J call may be faulty, since TRBJ2-7 better matches the DNA end. Germline values: CDR1 SEHNR, CDR2 FQNEAQ (reference sequence). The CDR3 has 17 residues. The DNA of the CDR3 is TGTTCCAGCAGCCCTTTGACTAGCGGGGGGCAAACCTACGAGCAGTACTTC. Its protein product is CSSSPLTSGGQTYEQYF.

The chain carries TRBV5-1 and TRBJ1-5; perhaps TRBD1 as D (6 bases). V was pared by 4 bases and J by 7 bases, with 15 bases between. Germline V gene lookup returns CDR1 SGHRS and CDR2 YFSETQ. The length of the CDR3 is 14 residues. In DNA, the CDR3 is TGCGCCAGCAGCCGGGGGGCAGGGGAACAGCCCCAGCATTTT. It encodes CASSRGAGEQPQHF.

The chain uses TRBV6-5 and TRBJ2-5; TRBD2 aligns across 8 bases. With the DNA end fitting TRBJ2-7 better, the J assignment may be wrong. The CDR3 runs 14 residues. Germline-derived CDR1 and CDR2 are MNHEY and SVGAGI. CDR3 loop: CASSPMRGAGEQYF. In DNA form, the CDR3 reads TGTGCCAGCAGTCCAATGCGGGGGGCAGGCGAGCAGTACTTC.

This chain joins TRBV7-9 and TRBJ2-7, with 8 bases that match TRBD1. Germline lookup yields CDR1 SEHNR and CDR2 FQNEAQ (reference sequence). Trimming at V came to 1 base and at J to 1 base, leaving 9 bases not matched to a gene. This CDR3 contains 17 residues. The CDR3 DNA reads TGTGCCAGCAGCTTAGGTCTCATCCGGGACAGGTCCTACGAGCAGTACTTC. Translation: CASSLGLIRDRSYEQYF.

This clone was observed once. The J gene is TRBJ2-3, the V gene TRBV9, with D perhaps TRBD2 (5 bases). Per germline, CDR1 SGDLS and CDR2 YYNGEE. Trimming took 3 bases from V and 6 from J, leaving 20 bases between them. The CDR3 has 16 residues. Here the CDR3 reads CASSGGQVTITDTQYF. CDR3 bases: TGTGCCAGCAGCGGCGGGCAGGTCACCATTACGGATACGCAGTATTTT.

The gene calls are TRBV9 and TRBJ2-2, with a possible D match to TRBD2 (7 bases). The ends were cut back, 3 bases at V and 6 bases at J, with 21 bases in the middle. Germline V gives CDR1 SGDLS, CDR2 YYNGEE. The CDR3 runs to 17 residues. The CDR3: CASSGTTRGGRPGELFF. CDR3 in DNA: TGTGCCAGCAGCGGTACCACGAGGGGGGGGCGTCCCGGGGAGCTGTTTTTT.

The J gene is TRBJ2-3, the V gene TRBV7-2; 8 bases map to TRBD2. Germline trimming cut 0 bases from V and 5 bases from J; bases unmatched to any gene: 4. This CDR3 comprises 15 residues. Looked up from germline, CDR1 is SGHTA and CDR2 is FQGNSA. The CDR3 region is CASSLASGGQDTQYF. The CDR3 DNA is TGTGCCAGCAGCTTAGCAAGCGGGGGACAAGATACGCAGTATTTT.

The rearrangement joins TRBV7-2 to TRBJ2-1, with TRBD2 matching 7 bases. Unmatched junction bases numbered 8, after V lost 1 base and J lost 14 bases. This CDR3 is built from 13 residues. The germline V gene has CDR1 SGHTA and CDR2 FQGNSA. The CDR3 bases are TGTGCCAGCAGCTTAGGCGGTCTCGGGGGGAAGTTCTTC. Its translation: CASSLGGLGGKFF.

This rearrangement joins TRBV2 to TRBJ1-1; 9 bases map to TRBD1. V gave up 7 bases and J gave up 7 bases; unmatched junction bases: 7. Looked up from germline, CDR1 is SNHLY and CDR2 is FYNNEI. This CDR3 has 13 residues. The CDR3: CASTKDRGDEAFF. Here the CDR3 DNA reads TGTGCCAGCACCAAGGACAGGGGCGATGAAGCTTTCTTT.